These T cell receptor beta chains were read from a single sample in a study of T cell clonotyping in hematopoietic cell transplantation. Assay used: immunoSEQ multiplex PCR; TCRdb lists only in-frame clones, some missing. In the table there are around 10,000 clones, around 90% of which are singletons. The source material was peripheral blood mononuclear cells, sampled before stem cell transplant. The receptors shown here come from a woman between 35 and 50 years old with acute myeloid leukemia. Some clones in this sample may be carry-over from other donors' samples. Each CDR3 is given with its conserved first and last residue. D genes are given only for firm matches. Expanded clones get a size class; other rows say once, few or many, or leave the size out.

v_gene,abundance,j_gene,d_gene,CDR3nt,CDR3aa
TRBV30,.,TRBJ1-5,.,TGTGCCTGGAGTAAGGATAGCAATCAGCCCCAGCATTTT,CAWSKDSNQPQHF
TRBV18,.,TRBJ2-7,TRBD2,TGTGCCAGCTCACCGGAGCTAGCGGGAGACGGTGAGCAGTACTTC,CASSPELAGDGEQYF
TRBV2,.,TRBJ2-3,TRBD2,TGTGCCCGAGGCACTATTCGGGAGGGTGGAACAGATACGCAGTATTTT,CARGTIREGGTDTQYF
TRBV7-6,.,TRBJ2-5,TRBD2,TGTGCCAGCAGCTTACGCTTGAGCGGGGCTAATCAAGAGACCCAGTACTTC,CASSLRLSGANQETQYF
TRBV19,.,TRBJ2-7,TRBD1,TGTGCCAGTAGCCTCTTGAGGGGACAGGGGGCGGACGAGCAGTACTTC,CASSLLRGQGADEQYF
TRBV30,.,TRBJ1-1,TRBD1,TGTGCCTGGAGTGTACTGGACAGGTTTGATTTCTTT,CAWSVLDRFDFF
TRBV5-1,.,TRBJ2-7,.,TGCGCCAGCAGCTTGGATTTGGGAGAGCAGTACTTC,CASSLDLGEQYF
TRBV5-1,.,TRBJ2-5,TRBD2,TGCGCCAGCAGCCATAAAACTAGCGGGGGGACGGAGACCCAGTACTTC,CASSHKTSGGTETQYF
TRBV19,.,TRBJ2-1,.,TGTGCCAGTATGGTCACCTTTGGGAACAATGAGCAGTTCTTC,CASMVTFGNNEQFF
TRBV14,.,TRBJ2-3,.,.,CASSQVFGSAQYF
TRBV7-9,.,TRBJ1-4,.,TGTGCCAGCAGCTCGGAGGGCGGGCGCCGGTCGGATGAAAAACTGTTTTTT,CASSSEGGRRSDEKLFF
TRBV5-6,.,TRBJ2-7,.,TGTGCCAGCAGCATAGGACGGGGGGAGCAGTACTTC,CASSIGRGEQYF
TRBV10-1,.,TRBJ1-3,.,TGCGCCAGCAGTGAGTCGATAGGAAACACCATATATTTT,CASSESIGNTIYF
TRBV7-9,.,TRBJ1-1,.,TGTGCCAGCAGCTCCCGGGACCCGGGACGTACTGAAGCTTTCTTT,CASSSRDPGRTEAFF
TRBV29-1,.,TRBJ2-1,TRBD2,TGCAGCGTTGAAGATCCCGGGACTAGCGCCTACAATGAGCAGTTCTTC,CSVEDPGTSAYNEQFF
TRBV5-4,once,TRBJ2-2,TRBD2,TGTGCCAGCAGCATTAGACGGGGGGCCGGGGAGCTGTTTTTT,CASSIRRGAGELFF
TRBV27,.,TRBJ1-2,.,TGTGCCAGCACTGGAGGCCGGGGCTACACCTTC,CASTGGRGYTF
TRBV2,few,TRBJ2-7,TRBD1,TGTGCCAGCAGTGTTACAGGGGGAAATTTCGAGCAGTACTTC,CASSVTGGNFEQYF
TRBV27,.,TRBJ2-1,.,TGTGCCAGCCCCTACCTAGCATCGGATGAGCAGTTCTTC,CASPYLASDEQFF
TRBV30,.,TRBJ2-2,TRBD1,TGTGCCTCGGGCATTCAGACAGGGGTCACCGGGGAGCTGTTTTTT,CASGIQTGVTGELFF
TRBV5-1,.,TRBJ2-7,.,TGCGCCAGCAGCGTGCCTGCAGCGTCCGGCGAGCAGTACTTC,CASSVPAASGEQYF
TRBV2,.,TRBJ2-2,.,TGTGCCAGTGGGGGTGACGGGGAGCTGTTTTTT,CASGGDGELFF
TRBV30,.,TRBJ2-1,.,TGTGCCTGGAGTCTTACATCTACCTACAATGAGCAGTTCTTC,CAWSLTSTYNEQFF
TRBV10-3,.,TRBJ1-3,TRBD1,TGTGCCATCAAACAGACAGGGACTGGAAACACCATATATTTT,CAIKQTGTGNTIYF
TRBV30,.,TRBJ1-5,.,TGTGCCTGGAGTGTAGGCAGGGAAGGGCAGCCCCAGCATTTT,CAWSVGREGQPQHF
TRBV30,.,TRBJ2-2,TRBD2,TGTGCCCGAAGAACTAGCGGGACCTTCACCGGGGAGCTGTTTTTT,CARRTSGTFTGELFF